The clone carrying this TCR beta chain was counted at least ten times. Amplification of TCR beta CDR3 regions used RNA as the template. HTBI primers drove first-round RT-PCR of the TCR CDR3. TCRdb recomputed calls from the multiplex PCR reads with MiXCR, one row per CDR3 protein. The table lists around 350,000 distinct CDR3 sequences, about 14% of them singletons. This specimen comes from a study of T cells in Graves' hyperthyroidism and ophthalmopathy. The PBMCs were sourced from fresh peripheral blood (10 ml). V lost 6 bases and J 0 bases, leaving 11 bases between the germline ends. Germline CDR1 and CDR2: KGHSH and LQKENI. This CDR3 spans 15 amino acids.

This TCR came from a woman aged 25 to 39 with Graves' ophthalmopathy. Sequencing was carried out using blood. V is TRBV18 and J is TRBJ1-4, with D perhaps TRBD1 (6 bases). The CDR3, as DNA: TGTGCCAGCTCGGGTCGGACAGCAACTAATGAAAAACTGTTTTTT. Protein: CASSGRTATNEKLFF.